Listed below are T cell receptor beta chains from one sample, sequenced in a study of CD8 T cells in Susac syndrome. One entry per CDR3 protein results from TCRdb running MiXCR on the immunoSEQ multiplex PCR reads. The data show about 140,000 distinct CDR3 sequences, more than 90% seen once. Sequencing was done on a sample of CD4+ T cells from PBMCs. Receptors were obtained from a human donor with Susac syndrome. Both conserved end residues are part of each CDR3. D genes are given only for firm matches. Not every row has a clone size; where given, it reads once, few, many or a size class.

length,D,size,V,J,CDR3,DNA
11,.,.,TRBV18,TRBJ2-4,CASSRENIQYF,TGTGCCAGCTCGAGAGAAAACATTCAGTACTTC
13,.,.,TRBV7-3,TRBJ2-3,CASSPRSGDTQYF,TGTGCCAGCAGCCCCAGATCCGGAGATACGCAGTATTTT
14,.,.,TRBV6-5,TRBJ1-1,CASSPSPMNTEAFF,TGTGCCAGCAGTCCTAGTCCCATGAACACTGAAGCTTTCTTT
13,.,.,TRBV28,TRBJ2-7,CASSLSRAYEQYF,TGTGCCAGCAGTTTGAGCAGAGCCTACGAGCAGTACTTC
13,.,.,TRBV20-1,TRBJ2-5,CSASKPPGETQYF,TGCAGTGCCAGCAAACCCCCGGGGGAGACCCAGTACTTC
11,.,.,TRBV2,TRBJ1-5,CASREGGGQHF,TGTGCCAGCAGGGAAGGCGGTGGACAGCATTTT
14,TRBD1,.,TRBV20-1,TRBJ1-2,CSASMGQGKGGYTF,TGCAGTGCTAGCATGGGACAGGGGAAGGGCGGCTACACCTTC
14,TRBD1,.,TRBV19,TRBJ1-4,CATASRDRVEKLFF,TGTGCGACCGCCTCCCGGGACAGGGTTGAAAAACTGTTTTTT
15,TRBD1,.,TRBV10-3,TRBJ2-7,CAIRGAIGTAYEQYF,TGTGCCATCAGAGGGGCTATCGGGACAGCCTACGAGCAGTACTTC
14,.,.,TRBV29-1,TRBJ2-6,CSVVESSGANVLTF,TGCAGCGTTGTCGAGTCCTCTGGGGCCAACGTCCTGACTTTC
17,.,.,TRBV20-1,TRBJ1-3,CSAREDTGKYSGNTIYF,TGCAGTGCTAGGGAGGACACCGGGAAGTACTCTGGAAACACCATATATTTT
14,TRBD2,.,TRBV20-1,TRBJ2-1,CSARLAGEVDEQFF,TGCAGTGCCCGACTAGCGGGAGAAGTCGATGAGCAGTTCTTC
15,TRBD1,.,TRBV7-9,TRBJ2-7,CASSIYRDRGGEQYF,TGTGCCAGCAGCATATACCGGGACAGGGGTGGCGAGCAGTACTTC
15,TRBD2,.,TRBV24-1,TRBJ2-2,CATSDGTSYSGELFF,TGTGCCACCAGCGACGGGACTAGTTATTCCGGGGAGCTGTTTTTT
15,TRBD2,.,TRBV5-4,TRBJ2-1,CASSFPSGAINEQFF,TGTGCCAGCAGCTTTCCTAGCGGGGCTATCAATGAGCAGTTCTTC
15,.,.,TRBV4-1,TRBJ2-5,CASSQRGQVGETQYF,TGCGCCAGCAGCCAACGGGGGCAGGTCGGAGAGACCCAGTACTTC
13,.,.,TRBV27,TRBJ1-2,CASSRGDIYGYTF,TGTGCCAGCAGTCGGGGGGACATTTATGGCTACACCTTC
16,.,.,TRBV14,TRBJ2-7,CASSQALFSVTYEQYF,TGTGCCAGCAGCCAAGCTCTATTTAGCGTCACCTACGAGCAGTACTTC
13,.,once,TRBV7-3,TRBJ2-7,CASSRGQASEQYF,TGTGCCAGCAGTCGAGGCCAAGCTTCGGAGCAGTACTTC
14,.,.,TRBV6-4,TRBJ1-2,CASSPGLSSGGYTF,TGTGCCAGCAGCCCGGGACTCTCCTCCGGGGGCTACACCTTC
15,TRBD1,.,TRBV5-1,TRBJ2-7,CASSLLGTGHYEQYF,TGCGCCAGCAGCCTCCTGGGGACAGGGCACTACGAGCAGTACTTC
14,.,once,TRBV11-2,TRBJ2-2,CASSLDGNTGELFF,TGTGCCAGCAGCTTAGACGGAAACACCGGGGAGCTGTTTTTT
15,TRBD2,.,TRBV9,TRBJ2-3,CASSPAGLAIDTQYF,TGTGCCAGCAGCCCAGCGGGACTAGCTATAGATACGCAGTATTTT
15,TRBD1,.,TRBV27,TRBJ1-6,CASRTTGARNSPLHF,TGTGCCAGCAGAACCACAGGGGCGCGTAATTCACCCCTCCACTTT
13,.,.,TRBV25-1,TRBJ1-2,CASSESAAYGYTF,TGTGCCAGCAGTGAGTCGGCAGCCTATGGCTACACCTTC
12,.,.,TRBV13,TRBJ1-2,CASSLVMGGYTF,TGTGCCAGCAGCTTAGTAATGGGTGGCTACACCTTC
18,.,.,TRBV4-1,TRBJ2-5,CASSQVLFRDNLKETQYF,TGCGCCAGCAGCCAAGTTTTATTCCGGGACAACTTGAAAGAGACCCAGTACTTC
15,.,.,TRBV4-1,TRBJ2-7,CASSQASRQNYEQYF,TGCGCCAGCAGCCAGGCCTCTCGGCAGAACTACGAGCAGTACTTC